This T cell receptor (beta chain) was identified during a study of blood T cell repertoires in COVID-19. Study at large: Acute and convalescent COVID-19 specimens originated in the United States, Italy and Spain. PBMCs, B-cell-depleted T cells, or T cells provided the cDNA or gDNA that made up the material.

In the original processing: Amplification of reference gene primers provided the estimated nucleated cell counts. The data were produced by immunoSEQ multiplex PCR, yet TCRdb's version contains in-frame clones alone and is incomplete. V and J calls and clone size are those listed in that table; D and trimming were worked out from the DNA. The sample records approximately 270,000 clones, about 80% being singletons. This CDR3 comprises 13 residues. CDR1 is MDHEN, CDR2 SYDVKM, per germline. V lost 10 bases, J lost 1 base, and 13 bases lay in between. The sequence came from a man aged 80 or over with acute or convalescent COVID-19. Sequenced input: peripheral blood. The V call is TRBV28, the J call TRBJ1-2, with D maybe TRBD1 (5 bases). The CDR3: CATKGVSNYGYTF. CDR3 DNA sequence: TGTGCCACCAAAGGGGTCAGTAACTATGGCTACACCTTC.